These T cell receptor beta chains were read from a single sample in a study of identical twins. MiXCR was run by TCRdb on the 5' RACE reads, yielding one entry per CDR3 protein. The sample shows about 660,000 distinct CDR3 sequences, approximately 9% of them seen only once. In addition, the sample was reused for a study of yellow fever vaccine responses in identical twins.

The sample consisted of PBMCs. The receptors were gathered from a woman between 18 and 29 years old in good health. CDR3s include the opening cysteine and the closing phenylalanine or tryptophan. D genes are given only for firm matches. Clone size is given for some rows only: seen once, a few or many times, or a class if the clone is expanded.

CDR3 DNA: TGTGCCAGCAGGGAGATAGCGGGAGGTCCAGATACGCAGTATTTT; CDR3 protein: CASREIAGGPDTQYF; clone size: -; D gene: TRBD2; J gene: TRBJ2-3; V gene: TRBV12-3/TRBV12-4
CDR3 DNA: TGTGCCAGCAGTTTAAAAGATGTGGGGGAGTACTACGAGCAGTACTTC; CDR3 protein: CASSLKDVGEYYEQYF; clone size: many; D gene: -; J gene: TRBJ2-7; V gene: TRBV12-3/TRBV12-4
CDR3 DNA: TGCAGTGCTAGATTCTTGCGGCTAGCGGGGAGAAGTACCTACAATGAGCAGTTCTTC; CDR3 protein: CSARFLRLAGRSTYNEQFF; clone size: -; D gene: TRBD2; J gene: TRBJ2-1; V gene: TRBV20-1
CDR3 DNA: TGCAGTGCTAGATGGACTAGCGGGGGTGGCGAGCAGTACTTC; CDR3 protein: CSARWTSGGGEQYF; clone size: many; D gene: TRBD2; J gene: TRBJ2-7; V gene: TRBV20-1
CDR3 DNA: TGCAGCGTTGTCGTTCTGGGGGGACAATCCTACGAGCAGTACTTC; CDR3 protein: CSVVVLGGQSYEQYF; clone size: few; D gene: -; J gene: TRBJ2-7; V gene: TRBV29-1
CDR3 DNA: TGCGCCAGCAGCCCCACCGGAAGTAGCGGCTACGAGCAGTACTTC; CDR3 protein: CASSPTGSSGYEQYF; clone size: -; D gene: -; J gene: TRBJ2-7; V gene: TRBV5-1
CDR3 DNA: TGTGCCAGCAGCTACCGGGACAGGGTCCTAGATACGCAGTATTTT; CDR3 protein: CASSYRDRVLDTQYF; clone size: -; D gene: TRBD1; J gene: TRBJ2-3; V gene: TRBV7-8
CDR3 DNA: TGCGCCAGCAGCCAAGATTTGGTAGCGGGGGAAGAGACCCAGTACTTC; CDR3 protein: CASSQDLVAGEETQYF; clone size: -; D gene: TRBD2; J gene: TRBJ2-5; V gene: TRBV4-1
CDR3 DNA: TGTGCCAGCAGTTTAGAAGCTAGCGGCAATGAGCAGTTCTTC; CDR3 protein: CASSLEASGNEQFF; clone size: -; D gene: TRBD2; J gene: TRBJ2-1; V gene: TRBV12-3/TRBV12-4
CDR3 DNA: TGCGCCAGCAGCTTGGGGGACAGGGCGTCTGAGCAGTTCTTC; CDR3 protein: CASSLGDRASEQFF; clone size: few; D gene: TRBD1; J gene: TRBJ2-1; V gene: TRBV5-1
CDR3 DNA: TGCGCCAGCAGCTTCGTGGCCCAAGGTCAAGGCACTGAAGCTTTCTTT; CDR3 protein: CASSFVAQGQGTEAFF; clone size: -; D gene: -; J gene: TRBJ1-1; V gene: TRBV5-1
CDR3 DNA: TGTGCCAGCAGCTTCGACAGGGGACCTTACAATGAGCAGTTCTTC; CDR3 protein: CASSFDRGPYNEQFF; clone size: -; D gene: TRBD1; J gene: TRBJ2-1; V gene: TRBV5-6
CDR3 DNA: TGTGCCAGCAGTTTTAGGAACAGCTACGAGCAGTACTTC; CDR3 protein: CASSFRNSYEQYF; clone size: many; D gene: -; J gene: TRBJ2-7; V gene: TRBV12-3/TRBV12-4
CDR3 DNA: TGCAGTGCTAGAGGTCCAACGGTGACGTTTAACTATGGCTACACCTTC; CDR3 protein: CSARGPTVTFNYGYTF; clone size: -; D gene: -; J gene: TRBJ1-2; V gene: TRBV20-1
CDR3 DNA: TGTGCCAGCAGCTTGTGGTTCTGGCGGGAGGGGCGTGAGCAGTTCTTC; CDR3 protein: CASSLWFWREGREQFF; clone size: few; D gene: TRBD2; J gene: TRBJ2-1; V gene: TRBV5-4
CDR3 DNA: TGCAGTGCTAGACCCCGGGACAGGGACACTGAAGCTTTCTTT; CDR3 protein: CSARPRDRDTEAFF; clone size: few; D gene: TRBD1; J gene: TRBJ1-1; V gene: TRBV20-1
CDR3 DNA: TGTGCCAGCAGTTTAGGAGGGACATCAGGGTCACCCCTCCACTTT; CDR3 protein: CASSLGGTSGSPLHF; clone size: few; D gene: -; J gene: TRBJ1-6; V gene: TRBV12-3/TRBV12-4
CDR3 DNA: TGTGCCAGCAGCGAAACAGGGACGAACACCGGGGAGCTGTTTTTT; CDR3 protein: CASSETGTNTGELFF; clone size: many; D gene: -; J gene: TRBJ2-2; V gene: TRBV7-8
CDR3 DNA: TGTGCCAGCAGTTTCAAGATTGGTCAGCCCCAGCATTTT; CDR3 protein: CASSFKIGQPQHF; clone size: -; D gene: -; J gene: TRBJ1-5; V gene: TRBV27
CDR3 DNA: TGTGCCAGCATCACCGGGCGAGCGGGGGTAGGCGGGGAGCTGTTTTTT; CDR3 protein: CASITGRAGVGGELFF; clone size: few; D gene: TRBD2; J gene: TRBJ2-2; V gene: TRBV12-3/TRBV12-4
CDR3 DNA: TGCAGTGCTAGGGGGCGGAGTCTATACGAGCAGTACTTC; CDR3 protein: CSARGRSLYEQYF; clone size: -; D gene: -; J gene: TRBJ2-7; V gene: TRBV20-1
CDR3 DNA: TGTGCCACCAGTGATTCAGGAGGCGGCGGGGAGCTGTTTTTT; CDR3 protein: CATSDSGGGGELFF; clone size: -; D gene: -; J gene: TRBJ2-2; V gene: TRBV24-1
CDR3 DNA: TGTGCCAGCAGCCAAAGGGCGGGAGTTTTCTACGAGCAGTACTTC; CDR3 protein: CASSQRAGVFYEQYF; clone size: few; D gene: TRBD2; J gene: TRBJ2-7; V gene: TRBV14
CDR3 DNA: TGCAGTGCGCCGGGACTAGCGGATACGCAGTATTTT; CDR3 protein: CSAPGLADTQYF; clone size: few; D gene: TRBD2; J gene: TRBJ2-3; V gene: TRBV20-1
CDR3 DNA: TGCGCCAGCAGCCAAGAGGCGACAGCCCTCTCTGGGGCCAACGTCCTGACTTTC; CDR3 protein: CASSQEATALSGANVLTF; clone size: -; D gene: -; J gene: TRBJ2-6; V gene: TRBV4-3
CDR3 DNA: TGTGCCAGCAGCTTAGAATTTCTCTACAATGAGCAGTTCTTC; CDR3 protein: CASSLEFLYNEQFF; clone size: few; D gene: -; J gene: TRBJ2-1; V gene: TRBV7-2
CDR3 DNA: TGCAGCGTGGACAGGGGGCACAACGAGCAGTACTTC; CDR3 protein: CSVDRGHNEQYF; clone size: many; D gene: TRBD1; J gene: TRBJ2-7; V gene: TRBV29-1
CDR3 DNA: TGTGCCAGCAAAAACAGGGGAGCCACCGGGGAGCTGTTTTTT; CDR3 protein: CASKNRGATGELFF; clone size: -; D gene: TRBD1; J gene: TRBJ2-2; V gene: TRBV11-2